This T cell receptor beta chain was sequenced for a study of blood T cell repertoires in COVID-19. At the level of the study: Sites across the United States, Italy and Spain contributed samples from acute and convalescent COVID-19. Nucleic acid was either cDNA or gDNA, and it came from T cells, B-cell-depleted T cells, or PBMCs.

The data were produced by immunoSEQ multiplex PCR, yet TCRdb's version contains in-frame clones alone and is incomplete. The sample lists 140,000 to 150,000 clones; about 92% were seen once. CDR3 length: 11 residues. Germline V gene sequence: CDR1 DFQATT, CDR2 SNEGSKA (reference sequence). Between the trimmed V and J ends, which lost 3 bases and 4 bases, there was a span of 5 bases. This sequence originates from a human donor in a cohort sampled during active COVID-19. J is TRBJ2-3 and V is TRBV20-1, with D possibly matching TRBD1 (5 bases). The sample taken for sequencing was peripheral blood. The CDR3 nucleotides are TGCAGTGCTAGCAGGGCAGATACGCAGTATTTT. Encoded protein: CSASRADTQYF.